These 8 T cell receptor beta chains originate from one sample sequenced in a study of CD8+CD57+ T cells in acquired aplastic anemia. Investigators profiled TCR beta VDJ and CDR3 from genomic DNA template. TCRdb processed the reads anew with MiXCR; each CDR3 protein has one entry. Of 190,000 or so distinct CDR3 sequences in the sample, approximately 60% were seen once. Specimen: sorted CD4+, CD8+, or CD8+CD57+ T cells (not recorded which) from PBMCs. Receptor source: a human donor in good health.

The rearrangement uses TRBV7-2 and TRBJ1-2; TRBD1 matches 7 bases. V shed 9 bases, J shed 4 bases, and the junction held 11 bases outside the gene matches. Germline V gene lookup returns CDR1 SGHTA and CDR2 FQGNSA. CDR3 length: 14 residues. CDR3 nucleotides: TGTGCCAGTAGACCCGACAGGGACCGCTATGGCTACACCTTC. It codes for CASRPDRDRYGYTF.

The chain is built from TRBV7-3 and TRBJ2-7, with 7 nucleotides matching TRBD2. V dropped 6 bases and J dropped 1; count of bases not matched to a gene: 12. Per germline, CDR1 SGHTA and CDR2 FQGTGA. The CDR3 consists of 16 residues. The CDR3 sequence: CASSEAGQRGSYEQYF. The CDR3 nucleotides are TGTGCCAGCAGTGAAGCCGGGCAGCGGGGTTCCTACGAGCAGTACTTC.

This clonotype was observed a few times. This rearrangement joins TRBV7-8 to TRBJ2-5; no clear D gene. This CDR3 has 15 residues. V gave up 5 bases and J gave up 1 base, with 14 bases separating them. The V gene's germline CDR1 is SGHVS and CDR2 FQNEAQ. The CDR3 loop is CASSPRLGSQETQYF. The CDR3 region has the DNA TGTGCCAGCAGCCCTAGGCTAGGGTCCCAAGAGACCCAGTACTTC.

This clonotype appeared once. This may be a read error, as it is one base from a much larger clone. The rearrangement joins TRBV4-3 to TRBJ2-1, with D possibly TRBD1 on 6 matching bases. Looked up from germline, CDR1 is LGHNA and CDR2 is YSLEER. The CDR3 contains 17 residues. Trimming removed 10 bases from V and 6 bases from J, with 28 bases in between. CDR3 DNA: TGCGCCACCCAGCCAAGAAGGTACAGGGAGATCCCCAATGAGCAGTTCTTC. This encodes CATQPRRYREIPNEQFF.

This clonotype was counted a few times. A much larger clone lies one base from this, so it may be a read error. V and J are TRBV5-8 and TRBJ1-1, with a weak D call TRBD1 (5 bases). The V end lost 5 bases, the J end lost 4 bases, and 9 bases lay between the germline ends. CDR3 size: 12 residues. Germline CDR1 SGHTS, CDR2 YDEGEE. For the CDR3, the DNA is TGTGCCAGCAGTGGGGGTTTCACTGAAGCTTTCTTT. Protein: CASSGGFTEAFF.

CDR3 loop: CASSLAAQGGSANYGYTF. The DNA of the CDR3 is TGTGCCAGCAGCTTAGCGGCGCAGGGGGGTTCGGCCAACTATGGCTACACCTTC. V is TRBV7-6 and J is TRBJ1-2; TRBD1 matches at 7 bases. CDR3 size: 18 residues. V dropped 0 bases and J dropped 2; count of bases not matched to a gene: 12. Looked up from germline, CDR1 is SGHVS and CDR2 is FNYEAQ.

This chain links TRBV24-1 with TRBJ2-1, with D unresolved. Deletions cut 1 base from V and 10 bases from J, with 10 bases between. There are 13 residues in the CDR3. The germline V gene encodes CDR1 KGHDR and CDR2 SFDVKD. CDR3 sequence: CATSDFGLGEQFF. The CDR3 coding sequence is TGTGCCACCAGTGATTTCGGGCTAGGCGAGCAGTTCTTC.

In its sample, this clonotype was seen a few times. This chain joins TRBV7-8 and TRBJ1-1; unclear D gene. Germline V lookup: CDR1 SGHVS, CDR2 FQNEAQ. CDR3 length: 13 amino acids. V dropped 5 bases and J dropped 5 bases, with 12 bases sitting between them. The CDR3 sequence is CASSPEGRTEAFF. CDR3 nucleotide sequence: TGTGCCAGCAGCCCAGAGGGAAGGACTGAAGCTTTCTTT.